The 27 T cell receptor beta chains below all came from one sample that was sequenced in a study of blood T cells in healthy people across ages. A second about 7 to 12 cycle PCR used barcoded and J-beta primers. TCRdb passed the 5' RACE reads through MiXCR, listing each CDR3 protein once. The repertoire holds fewer than 2,000,000 distinct CDR3 sequences, with roughly 30% as singletons. The specimen sequenced was blood. These receptors all come from a woman in her twenties or thirties in good health.

The rearrangement links TRBV7-2 to TRBJ2-5; D remains ambiguous. TRBJ2-7 explains the end of the DNA better; the J call may be wrong. The CDR3 has 14 residues. Germline V CDR1 and CDR2: SGHTA, FQGNSA. CDR3 in amino acids: CASSPQVWSPEQYF. The CDR3 DNA follows: TGTGCCAGCAGCCCGCAAGTGTGGAGCCCCGAGCAGTACTTC.

This clonotype was seen a single time. The chain has TRBV6-1 and TRBJ1-6; a weak D match, TRBD1 (5 bases). Germline V gives CDR1 MNHNS, CDR2 SASEGT. This CDR3 region has 16 residues. Between the trimmed V and J ends, which lost 4 bases and 10 bases, there was a span of 20 bases. This chain's CDR3 is CASSAKDGRQGSPLHF. CDR3 DNA sequence: TGTGCCAGCAGTGCCAAAGATGGACGCCAGGGATCACCCCTCCACTTT.

The chain links TRBV20-1 to TRBJ1-4; D is ambiguous. V was shortened by 3 bases and J by 7 bases, with 12 bases between the two germline ends. Germline V lookup: CDR1 DFQATT, CDR2 SNEGSKA (reference sequence). This CDR3 is 13 amino acids long. The DNA for the CDR3 is TGCAGTGCTAGGGGGTTTTTTCGTGAAAAACTGTTTTTT. This encodes CSARGFFREKLFF.

The table lists this clonotype with many counts. V usage is TRBV5-6 and J usage is TRBJ2-7; D possibly uses TRBD1 or TRBD2 (6 bases each). V lost 4 bases, J lost 1 base, and 12 bases lay in between. The CDR3 length is 14 residues. Germline lookup yields CDR1 SGHDT and CDR2 YYEEEE. DNA of the CDR3: TGTGCCAGCAGCGGACGAGGGGGGTCCTACGAGCAGTACTTC. Residues: CASSGRGGSYEQYF.

CDR3 region: CASSPSILGADNYGYTF. The CDR3 DNA sequence: TGTGCCAGCAGTCCGTCTATTTTGGGGGCCGATAACTATGGCTACACCTTC. The chain links TRBV27 to TRBJ1-2; tentatively, D is TRBD1 (6 bases). CDR1 and CDR2 (germline): MNHEY, SMNVEV (reference sequence). This CDR3 has 17 amino acids. V lost 5 bases, J lost 1 base, and 20 bases lay in between.

The V gene is TRBV4-2, the J gene TRBJ2-7; perhaps TRBD1 as D (5 bases). V dropped 3 bases and J dropped 1 base, with 16 bases sitting between them. The germline V gene has CDR1 LGHNA and CDR2 YNFKEQ. This CDR3 contains 16 residues. CDR3 protein: CASSQGIGEGSYEQYF. As DNA, the CDR3 is TGTGCCAGCAGCCAGGGGATAGGGGAAGGGTCCTACGAGCAGTACTTC.

This chain links TRBV18 with TRBJ2-1; D unclear. CDR3 length equals 17 residues. Germline V CDR1 and CDR2: KGHSH, LQKENI. Trimming pared 3 bases from V and 0 bases from J, leaving 15 bases between. The CDR3 spells CASSPGETLSSYNEQFF. CDR3 nucleotides: TGTGCCAGCTCACCGGGCGAGACCTTGAGCTCCTACAATGAGCAGTTCTTC. The full variable domain, its missing parts supplied by reference TRBV18 and TRBJ2-1, is NAGVMQNPRHLVRRRGQEARLRCSPMKGHSHVYWYRQLPEEGLKFMVYLQKENIIDESGMPKERFSAEFPKEGPSILRIQQVVRGDSAAYFCASSPGETLSSYNEQFFGPGTRLTVL.

This clonotype was observed a few times. The rearrangement uses TRBV5-5 and TRBJ2-7, with TRBD1 matching 8 bases. Trimming took 1 base from V and 8 from J; bases not matched to a gene: 8. The CDR3 covers 14 residues. Germline V lookup: CDR1 SGHKS, CDR2 YYEKEE (reference sequence). The CDR3 region has the DNA TGTGCCAGCAGCTTGACGCGACAGGGGACGAAGCAGTACTTC. It codes for CASSLTRQGTKQYF.

The chain recombines TRBV27 with TRBJ2-7; 16 bases align to TRBD2. Germline V lookup: CDR1 MNHEY, CDR2 SMNVEV (reference sequence). V shed 4 bases, J shed 12 bases, and the junction held 9 bases outside the gene matches. The CDR3 runs to 15 residues. The CDR3 sequence: CASSSAGTSGRVPYF. The CDR3, as DNA: TGTGCCAGCAGTTCCGCCGGGACTAGCGGGAGGGTGCCGTACTTC.

The chain carries TRBV6-5 and TRBJ2-1; TRBD2 aligns across 8 bases. Trimming at V came to 5 bases and at J to 9 bases, leaving 6 bases not matched to a gene. Germline V gene lookup returns CDR1 MNHEY and CDR2 SVGAGI. CDR3 size: 13 residues. The CDR3 DNA follows: TGTGCCAGCAGTACATCCGCGGGGGGTGAGCAGTTCTTC. Amino acids: CASSTSAGGEQFF.

The chain links TRBV27 to TRBJ2-3; TRBD2 agrees at 9 bases. Losses at the gene ends were 8 bases for V and 7 bases for J; bases not matched to a gene: 16. Per the germline V gene, CDR1 is MNHEY and CDR2 is SMNVEV (reference sequence). The CDR3 extends over 16 amino acids. CDR3 nucleotides: TGTGCCAGCCGAGCGGGAGGACCGACTCCTTGGAATACGCAGTATTTT. Translated: CASRAGGPTPWNTQYF.

The gene calls are TRBV6-5 and TRBJ2-1; TRBD1 aligns across 9 bases. Per the germline V gene, CDR1 is MNHEY and CDR2 is SVGAGI. V lost 6 bases, J lost 3 bases, and 9 bases stayed unmatched. This CDR3 is 16 amino acids long. CDR3 amino acids: CASSYTGGGHYNEQFF. The CDR3 coding sequence is TGTGCCAGCAGCTACACAGGGGGCGGACACTACAATGAGCAGTTCTTC.

This clonotype came up a few times. CDR3 protein: CSASGGDYEQYF. CDR3 DNA sequence: TGCAGTGCTAGCGGGGGGGACTACGAGCAGTACTTC. The gene calls are TRBV20-1 and TRBJ2-7; 8 nucleotides match TRBD2. V shed 3 bases and J 3 bases; nucleotides not matched to a gene: 1. Germline loops: CDR1 DFQATT, CDR2 SNEGSKA (reference sequence). This CDR3 is built from 12 residues.

In this sample, this clonotype turned up many times. The rearrangement uses TRBV7-2 and TRBJ2-4; no clear D. V lost 1 base, J lost 0 bases, and 19 bases lay in between. The CDR3 is 19 residues long. Germline V gene data show CDR1 as SGHTA and CDR2 as FQGNSA. CDR3 sequence reads: CASSLGLGQADLAKNIQYF. CDR3 sequence (DNA): TGTGCCAGCAGCTTAGGGTTGGGTCAGGCCGATTTAGCCAAAAACATTCAGTACTTC.

The chain has TRBV4-2 and TRBJ1-1; a weak D match, TRBD1 (5 bases). The CDR3 runs to 15 residues. CDR1 LGHNA and CDR2 YNFKEQ come from the germline V gene. V was shortened by 5 bases and J by 1 base, with 14 bases between the two germline ends. CDR3 nucleotide sequence: TGTGCCAGCAGCGCTGGCAGGGCGGAGAACACTGAAGCTTTCTTT. The encoded protein is CASSAGRAENTEAFF.

V and J are TRBV4-1 and TRBJ1-4, with 7 bases lining up with TRBD1. Germline-derived CDR1 and CDR2 are MGHRA and YSYEKL. V trimming: 4 bases; J trimming: 8 bases; junction bases outside the gene matches: 4. The CDR3 extends over 13 amino acids. The CDR3 here is CASSRGQLEKLFF. DNA of the CDR3: TGCGCCAGCAGCCGGGGACAGTTAGAAAAACTGTTTTTT.

The gene calls are TRBV10-3 and TRBJ1-2; D might be TRBD1 (5 bases). The CDR3 sequence is 16 residues long. Germline lookup yields CDR1 ENHRY and CDR2 SYGVKD. The V and J ends lost 8 bases and 4 bases respectively, with 23 bases between them. Written as DNA, the CDR3 is TGTGCCATCTATCTGTCGGGCCCGGGGGAGGGCTATGGCTACACCTTC. Protein sequence: CAIYLSGPGEGYGYTF.

This chain joins TRBV11-2 and TRBJ2-7, with D hard to call. The CDR3 has 14 amino acids. The V gene lost 6 bases and the J gene lost 3 bases, with 15 bases spanning the gap. Looked up from germline, CDR1 is SGHAT and CDR2 is FQNNGV. CDR3 in DNA: TGTGCCAGCAGTCCTTACCGTGGAGTCTACGAGCAGTACTTC. Its translation is CASSPYRGVYEQYF. Together with reference TRBV11-2 and TRBJ2-7, the CDR3 gives the full variable domain: EAGVAQSPRYKIIEKRQSVAFWCNPISGHATLYWYQQILGQGPKLLIQFQNNGVVDDSQLPKDRFSAERLKGVDSTLKIQPAKLEDSAVYLCASSPYRGVYEQYFGPGTRLTVT.

This chain uses TRBV20-1 with TRBJ1-2; 9 bases line up with TRBD1. J was trimmed by 0 bases and V by 5 bases; bases with no gene match: 10. Germline CDR1 is DFQATT and CDR2 is SNEGSKA (reference sequence). The CDR3 extends over 16 amino acids. The CDR3 reads CSAGTGTGNTNYGYTF. CDR3 nucleotides: TGCAGTGCTGGCACAGGGACAGGGAATACTAACTATGGCTACACCTTC.

As for this clonotype: One end of the junction does not line up with germline, which may come from a read error. V and J are TRBV9 and TRBJ2-5; D perhaps matches TRBD2 (5 bases). Germline V gene lookup returns CDR1 SGDLS and CDR2 YYNGEE. The CDR3 consists of 14 residues. The CDR3 loop reads CASSIGLDQETQYF. CDR3 coding DNA: TGCGCCAGCAGTATCGGACTCGACCAAGAGACCCAGTACTTC.

The rearrangement uses TRBV27 and TRBJ1-4, with D possibly TRBD1 on 6 matching bases. V shed 5 bases and J shed 4 bases, with 17 bases lying between them. The CDR3 length is 16 residues. Germline assignment: CDR1 MNHEY and CDR2 SMNVEV (reference sequence). CDR3 in DNA: TGTGCCAGCAGTCACGCACCACAGGGAAATAATGAAAAACTGTTTTTT. Translating it yields CASSHAPQGNNEKLFF.

This clonotype was picked up a small number of times. V gene TRBV20-1 combines with J gene TRBJ2-1; 12 positions match TRBD2. The CDR3 totals 16 residues. Trimming removed 5 bases from V and 4 bases from J; junction bases left unmatched: 9. Per germline, CDR1 DFQATT and CDR2 SNEGSKA (reference sequence). CDR3 loop: CSASNRLAGVYNEQFF. The CDR3 coding sequence is TGCAGTGCTTCAAACCGACTAGCGGGAGTTTACAATGAGCAGTTCTTC.

The V gene is TRBV9, the J gene TRBJ2-1; 11 bases are a match to TRBD1. The CDR3 is 17 residues long. J was trimmed by 6 bases and V by 1 base; bases with no gene match: 9. Germline loops: CDR1 SGDLS, CDR2 YYNGEE. The DNA of the CDR3 is TGTGCCAGCAGCGTAATGGGTTGGGACAGGGGGGCCAATGAGCAGTTCTTC. It codes for CASSVMGWDRGANEQFF.

A few counts support this clonotype. The V call is TRBV20-1, the J call TRBJ2-1; D gene uncertain. In germline, CDR1 is DFQATT, CDR2 SNEGSKA (reference sequence). This CDR3 is 13 amino acids long. V gave up 1 base and J gave up 5 bases, with 9 bases separating them. The CDR3 reads CSARGRNDNEQFF. The CDR3, as DNA: TGCAGTGCTAGAGGTAGGAATGACAATGAGCAGTTCTTC.

At least ten counts were recorded for this clonotype. The genes are TRBV4-1 and TRBJ2-7; TRBD2 might be the D (5 bases). This CDR3 region has 16 residues. Germline assignment: CDR1 MGHRA and CDR2 YSYEKL. The ends were cut back, 0 bases at V and 3 bases at J, with 15 bases in the middle. The CDR3 protein is CASSQEVGEPGYEQYF. CDR3 bases: TGCGCCAGCAGCCAAGAGGTCGGGGAACCCGGCTACGAGCAGTACTTC.

This clonotype showed up just a few times. The rearrangement links TRBV5-1 to TRBJ1-1; D is ambiguous. Germline-derived CDR1 and CDR2 are SGHRS and YFSETQ. V was trimmed by 2 bases and J by 1 base, leaving 18 bases between them. This CDR3 is 17 amino acids long. CDR3 residues: CASSLSQSFGGNTEAFF. The CDR3 DNA reads TGCGCCAGCAGCTTATCTCAGTCTTTCGGAGGGAACACTGAAGCTTTCTTT.

A few counts support this clonotype. This sequence joins TRBV10-2 and TRBJ1-6; no definite D call. CDR1 WSHSY and CDR2 SAAADI come from the germline V gene. The CDR3 covers 15 residues. Trimming pared 4 bases from V and 7 bases from J, leaving 14 bases between. CDR3: CASSGIGRENSPLHF. The CDR3 coding sequence is TGCGCCAGCAGTGGGATCGGACGGGAAAATTCACCCCTCCACTTT.